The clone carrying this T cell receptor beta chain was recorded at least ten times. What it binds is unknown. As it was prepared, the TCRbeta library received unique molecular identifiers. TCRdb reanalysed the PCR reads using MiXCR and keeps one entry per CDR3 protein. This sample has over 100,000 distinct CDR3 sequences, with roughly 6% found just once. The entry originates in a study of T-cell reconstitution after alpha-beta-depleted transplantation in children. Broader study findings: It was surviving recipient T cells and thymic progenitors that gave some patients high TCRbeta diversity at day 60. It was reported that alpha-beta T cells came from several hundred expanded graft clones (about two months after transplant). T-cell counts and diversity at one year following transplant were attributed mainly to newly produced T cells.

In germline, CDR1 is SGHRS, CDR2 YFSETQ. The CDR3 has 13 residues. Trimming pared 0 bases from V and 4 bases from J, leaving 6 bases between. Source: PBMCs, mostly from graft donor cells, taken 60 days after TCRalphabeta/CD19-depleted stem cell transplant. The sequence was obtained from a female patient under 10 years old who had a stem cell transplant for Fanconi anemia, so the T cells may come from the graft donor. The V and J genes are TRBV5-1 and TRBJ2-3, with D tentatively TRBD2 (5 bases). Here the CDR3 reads CASSLASPDTQYF. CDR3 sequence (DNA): TGCGCCAGCAGCTTGGCTAGCCCAGATACGCAGTATTTT.